What follows describes a single TCR beta chain. Its matching antigen is unknown. This sample was included in a study of T-cell memory formation after mild COVID-19. Each CDR3 protein is one row after TCRdb ran MiXCR on the 5' RACE reads. The sample contains about 400,000 distinct CDR3 sequences, roughly 18% of which appear only once. General study points: Clones that contracted from day 15 to 85 had balanced CD4/CD8; later expanders were CD4+ biased. Mainly in CM and EM were contracting CD4+ clones; CD8+ were in EMRA. Pre-infection memory harbored some responding clones, suggesting cross-reactive memory joined. In second-wave clones peaking day 37, SARS-CoV-2 specificity remained unconfirmed.

The V end lost 5 bases, the J end lost 8 bases, and 14 bases lay between the germline ends. CDR3 length equals 14 residues. The germline V gene has CDR1 SGHRS and CDR2 YFSETQ. Material for sequencing was PBMCs or a T cell subset sorted from them (not recorded which). The V call is TRBV5-1, the J call TRBJ1-6; D possibly corresponds to TRBD1 (6 bases). The TCR was taken from a man aged 18 to 29 who had mild COVID-19 (a few samples of this study predate the infection). Cell type and time point are not known. For the CDR3, the DNA is TGCGCCAGCAGGTCTGTCAGGGGAGATTCACCCCTCCACTTT. Translation gives CASRSVRGDSPLHF.